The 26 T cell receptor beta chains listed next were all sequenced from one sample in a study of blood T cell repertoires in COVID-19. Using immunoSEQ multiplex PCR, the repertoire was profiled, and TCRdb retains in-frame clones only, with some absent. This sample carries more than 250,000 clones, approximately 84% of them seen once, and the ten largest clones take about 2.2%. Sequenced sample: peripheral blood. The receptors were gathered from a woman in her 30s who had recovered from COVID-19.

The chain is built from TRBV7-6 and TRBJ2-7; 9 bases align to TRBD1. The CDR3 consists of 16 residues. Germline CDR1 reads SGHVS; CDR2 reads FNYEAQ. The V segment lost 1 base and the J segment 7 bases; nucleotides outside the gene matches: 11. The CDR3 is CASSLGTPGTGWEQYF. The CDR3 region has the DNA TGTGCCAGCAGCTTAGGAACCCCCGGGACAGGGTGGGAGCAGTACTTC. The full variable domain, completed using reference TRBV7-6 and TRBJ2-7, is GAGVSQSPRYKVTKRGQDVALRCDPISGHVSLYWYRQALGQGPEFLTYFNYEAQQDKSGLPNDRFSAERPEGSISTLTIQRTEQRDSAMYRCASSLGTPGTGWEQYFGPGTRLTVT.

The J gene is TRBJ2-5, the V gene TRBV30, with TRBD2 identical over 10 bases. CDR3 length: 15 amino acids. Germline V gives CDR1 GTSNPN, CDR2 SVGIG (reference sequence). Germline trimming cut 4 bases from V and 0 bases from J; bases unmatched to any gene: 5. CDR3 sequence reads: CAWNPGLAYQETQYF. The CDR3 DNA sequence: TGTGCCTGGAACCCGGGACTAGCGTACCAAGAGACCCAGTACTTC.

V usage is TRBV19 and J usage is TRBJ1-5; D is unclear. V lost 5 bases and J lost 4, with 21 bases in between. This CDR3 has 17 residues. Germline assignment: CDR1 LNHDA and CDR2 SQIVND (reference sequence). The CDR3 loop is CASSRRSSWQRNQPQHF. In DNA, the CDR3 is TGTGCCAGTAGTCGTAGGTCGTCTTGGCAGCGGAATCAGCCCCAGCATTTT.

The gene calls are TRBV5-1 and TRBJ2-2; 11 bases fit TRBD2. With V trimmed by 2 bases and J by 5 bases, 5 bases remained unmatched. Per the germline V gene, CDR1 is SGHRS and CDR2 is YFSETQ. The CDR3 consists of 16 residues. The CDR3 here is CASSFLAGGGTGELFF. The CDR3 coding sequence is TGCGCCAGCAGCTTTCTAGCGGGAGGCGGGACCGGGGAGCTGTTTTTT. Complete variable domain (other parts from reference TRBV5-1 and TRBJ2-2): KAGVTQTPRYLIKTRGQQVTLSCSPISGHRSVSWYQQTPGQGLQFLFEYFSETQRNKGNFPGRFSGRQFSNSRSEMNVSTLELGDSALYLCASSFLAGGGTGELFFGEGSRLTVL.

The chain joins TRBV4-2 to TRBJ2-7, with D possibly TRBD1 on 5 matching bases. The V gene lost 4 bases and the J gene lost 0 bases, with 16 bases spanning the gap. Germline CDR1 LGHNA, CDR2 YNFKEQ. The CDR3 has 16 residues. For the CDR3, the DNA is TGTGCCAGCAGCCCGCGTACAGGTTTCCTCTCCTACGAGCAGTACTTC. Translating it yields CASSPRTGFLSYEQYF.

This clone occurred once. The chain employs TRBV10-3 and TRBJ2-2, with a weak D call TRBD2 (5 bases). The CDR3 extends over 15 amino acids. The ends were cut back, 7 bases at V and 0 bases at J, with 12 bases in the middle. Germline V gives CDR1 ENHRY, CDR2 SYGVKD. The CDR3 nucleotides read TGTGCCATCAAACGGGGATTTTCGAACACCGGGGAGCTGTTTTTT. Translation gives CAIKRGFSNTGELFF.

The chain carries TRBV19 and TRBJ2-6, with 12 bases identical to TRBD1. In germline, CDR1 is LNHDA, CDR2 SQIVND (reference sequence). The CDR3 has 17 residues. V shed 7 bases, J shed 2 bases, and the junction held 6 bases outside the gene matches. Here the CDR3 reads CASKGDRGLAGANVLTF. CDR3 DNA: TGTGCCAGTAAGGGGGACAGGGGGCTAGCTGGGGCCAACGTCCTGACTTTC.

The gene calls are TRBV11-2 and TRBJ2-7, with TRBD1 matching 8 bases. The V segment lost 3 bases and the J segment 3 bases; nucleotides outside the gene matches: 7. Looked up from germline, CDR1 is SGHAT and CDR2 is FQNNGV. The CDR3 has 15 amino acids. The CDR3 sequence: CASSFDRGGFYEQYF. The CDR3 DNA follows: TGTGCCAGCAGCTTCGACAGGGGCGGTTTCTACGAGCAGTACTTC.

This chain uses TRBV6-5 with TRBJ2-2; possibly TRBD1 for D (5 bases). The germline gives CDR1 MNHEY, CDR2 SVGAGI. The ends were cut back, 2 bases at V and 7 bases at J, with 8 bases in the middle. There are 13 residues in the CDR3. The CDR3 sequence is CASSYGRVGELFF. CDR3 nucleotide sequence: TGTGCCAGCAGTTACGGCAGGGTCGGGGAGCTGTTTTTT.

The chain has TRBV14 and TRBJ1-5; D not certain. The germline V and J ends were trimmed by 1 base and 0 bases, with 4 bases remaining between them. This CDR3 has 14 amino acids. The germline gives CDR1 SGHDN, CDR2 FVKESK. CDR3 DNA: TGTGCCAGCAGCCAAGTAGATAGCAATCAGCCCCAGCATTTT. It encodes CASSQVDSNQPQHF.

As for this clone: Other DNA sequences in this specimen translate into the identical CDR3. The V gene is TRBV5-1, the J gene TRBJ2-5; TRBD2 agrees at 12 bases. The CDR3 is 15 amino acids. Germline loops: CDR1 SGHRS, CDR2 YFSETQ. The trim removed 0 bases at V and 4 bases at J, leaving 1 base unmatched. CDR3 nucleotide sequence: TGCGCCAGCAGCTTGGGACTAGCGGGAGTAGAGACCCAGTACTTC. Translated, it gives CASSLGLAGVETQYF.

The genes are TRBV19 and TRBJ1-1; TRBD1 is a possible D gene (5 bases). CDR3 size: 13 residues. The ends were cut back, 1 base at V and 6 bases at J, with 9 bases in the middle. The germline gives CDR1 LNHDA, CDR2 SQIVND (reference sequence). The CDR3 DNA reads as TGTGCCAGTAGTATAGTCTTCAGGGCTGAAGCTTTCTTT. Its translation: CASSIVFRAEAFF. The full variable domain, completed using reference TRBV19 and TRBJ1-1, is DGGITQSPKYLFRKEGQNVTLSCEQNLNHDAMYWYRQDPGQGLRLIYYSQIVNDFQKGDIAEGYSVSREKKESFPLTVTSAQKNPTAFYLCASSIVFRAEAFFGQGTRLTVV.

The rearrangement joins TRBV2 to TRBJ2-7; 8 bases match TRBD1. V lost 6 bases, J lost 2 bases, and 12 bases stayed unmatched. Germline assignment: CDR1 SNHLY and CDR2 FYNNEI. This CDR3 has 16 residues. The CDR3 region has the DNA TGTGCCAGCAGGAAGTTCCGGGACAGGTCACCCTACGAGCAGTACTTC. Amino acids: CASRKFRDRSPYEQYF.

The chain's CDR3 is CASSQGSGAYEQYF. The CDR3 DNA reads TGCGCCAGCAGCCAAGGATCAGGGGCGTACGAGCAGTACTTC. This chain connects TRBV4-1 to TRBJ2-7; possibly TRBD1 for D (6 bases). Germline loops: CDR1 MGHRA, CDR2 YSYEKL. The CDR3 has 14 amino acids. Deletions cut 1 base from V and 4 bases from J, with 11 bases between.

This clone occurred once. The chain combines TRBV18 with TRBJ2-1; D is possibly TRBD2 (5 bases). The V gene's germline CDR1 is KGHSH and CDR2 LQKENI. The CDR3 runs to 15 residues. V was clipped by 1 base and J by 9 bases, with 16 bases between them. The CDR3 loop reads CASSPLRHPEGEQFF. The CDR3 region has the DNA TGTGCCAGCTCACCACTTAGGCACCCAGAGGGTGAGCAGTTCTTC.

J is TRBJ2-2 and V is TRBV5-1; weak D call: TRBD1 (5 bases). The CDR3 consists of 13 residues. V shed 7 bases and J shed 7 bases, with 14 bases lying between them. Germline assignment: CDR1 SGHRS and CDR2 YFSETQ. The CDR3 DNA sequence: TGCGCCAGCTGGCAGGGCGGAATCGGGGAGCTGTTTTTT. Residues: CASWQGGIGELFF.

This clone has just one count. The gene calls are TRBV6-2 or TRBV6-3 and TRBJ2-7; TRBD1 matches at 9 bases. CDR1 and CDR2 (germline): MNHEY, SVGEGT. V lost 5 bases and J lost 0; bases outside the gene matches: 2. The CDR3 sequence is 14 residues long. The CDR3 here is CASSRDRASYEQYF. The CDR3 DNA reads TGTGCCAGCAGTAGGGACAGGGCCTCCTACGAGCAGTACTTC.

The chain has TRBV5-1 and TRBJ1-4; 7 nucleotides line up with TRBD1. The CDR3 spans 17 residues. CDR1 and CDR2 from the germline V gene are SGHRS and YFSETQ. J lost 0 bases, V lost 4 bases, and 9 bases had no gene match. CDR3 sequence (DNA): TGCGCCAGCAGCGTAGGGACTGGGACAGCAACTAATGAAAAACTGTTTTTT. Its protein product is CASSVGTGTATNEKLFF.

CDR3 in amino acids: CASSLAGGSASFEQYF. In DNA form, the CDR3 reads TGCGCCAGCAGCTTGGCCGGGGGTTCCGCGAGTTTCGAGCAGTACTTC. The chain employs TRBV5-1 and TRBJ2-7; a weak D match, TRBD2 (6 bases). This CDR3 has 16 residues. V was trimmed by 0 bases and J by 6 bases, leaving 19 bases between them. CDR1 is SGHRS, CDR2 YFSETQ, per germline. Full variable domain (remainder filled in from reference TRBV5-1 and TRBJ2-7): KAGVTQTPRYLIKTRGQQVTLSCSPISGHRSVSWYQQTPGQGLQFLFEYFSETQRNKGNFPGRFSGRQFSNSRSEMNVSTLELGDSALYLCASSLAGGSASFEQYFGPGTRLTVT.

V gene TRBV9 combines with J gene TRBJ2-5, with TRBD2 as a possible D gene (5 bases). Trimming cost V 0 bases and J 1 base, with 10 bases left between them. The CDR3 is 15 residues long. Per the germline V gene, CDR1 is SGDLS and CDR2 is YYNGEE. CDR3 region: CASSVGEGGQETQYF. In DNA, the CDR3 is TGTGCCAGCAGCGTAGGCGAGGGTGGCCAAGAGACCCAGTACTTC.

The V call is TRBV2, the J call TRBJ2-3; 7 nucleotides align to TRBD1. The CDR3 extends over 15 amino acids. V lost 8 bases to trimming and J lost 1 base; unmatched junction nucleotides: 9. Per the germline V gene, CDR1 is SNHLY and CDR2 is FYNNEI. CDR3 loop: CASGSGQTGTDTQYF. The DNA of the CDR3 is TGTGCCAGCGGATCGGGACAGACAGGCACAGATACGCAGTATTTT. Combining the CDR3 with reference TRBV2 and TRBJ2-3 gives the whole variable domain EPEVTQTPSHQVTQMGQEVILRCVPISNHLYFYWYRQILGQKVEFLVSFYNNEISEKSEIFDDQFSVERPDGSNFTLKIRSTKLEDSAMYFCASGSGQTGTDTQYFGPGTRLTVL.

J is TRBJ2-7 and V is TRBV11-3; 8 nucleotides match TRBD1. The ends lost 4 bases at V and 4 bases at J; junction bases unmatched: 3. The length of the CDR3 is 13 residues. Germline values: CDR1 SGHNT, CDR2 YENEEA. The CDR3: CASSSTGGYEQYF. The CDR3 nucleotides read TGTGCCAGCAGCTCCACAGGGGGGTACGAGCAGTACTTC.

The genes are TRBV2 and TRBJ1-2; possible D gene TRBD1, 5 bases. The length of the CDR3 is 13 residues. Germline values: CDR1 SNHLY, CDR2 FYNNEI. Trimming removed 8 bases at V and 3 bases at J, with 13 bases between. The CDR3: CASRGGADYGYTF. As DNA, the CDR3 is TGTGCCAGCCGGGGCGGGGCAGACTATGGCTACACCTTC.

CDR3 region: CASSHNGGGRGDEQYF. CDR3 DNA: TGTGCCAGCAGCCACAACGGGGGGGGCAGGGGTGACGAGCAGTACTTC. This chain uses TRBV3-1 (or the pseudogene TRBV3-2) with TRBJ2-7, with 8 positions matching TRBD2. The CDR3 has 16 amino acids. In germline, CDR1 is LGHDT, CDR2 YNNKEL (reference sequence). After removal of 3 bases from V and 5 bases from J, the junction contained 12 bases not matched to a gene.

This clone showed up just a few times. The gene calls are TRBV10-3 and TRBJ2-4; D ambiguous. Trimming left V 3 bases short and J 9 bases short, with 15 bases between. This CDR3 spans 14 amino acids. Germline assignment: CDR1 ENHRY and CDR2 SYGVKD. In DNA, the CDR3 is TGTGCCATCAGTGAAGCGACGTACGAGGCCATTCAGTACTTC. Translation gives CAISEATYEAIQYF.

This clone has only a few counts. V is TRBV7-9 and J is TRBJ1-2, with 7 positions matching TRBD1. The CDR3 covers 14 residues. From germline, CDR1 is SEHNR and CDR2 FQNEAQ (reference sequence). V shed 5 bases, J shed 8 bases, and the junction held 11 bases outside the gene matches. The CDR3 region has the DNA TGTGCCAGCAGCCCAGCGGAGACAGGGAGAGGCTACACCTTC. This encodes CASSPAETGRGYTF.